Sequencing of this T cell receptor beta chain was carried out in a study of blood T cell repertoires in COVID-19. Study-wide background: T cells, B-cell-depleted T cells, or PBMCs supplied cDNA or gDNA.

Per the authors' pipeline: By means of reference gene primer amplification, nucleated cell counts were estimated. Clones were sequenced by immunoSEQ multiplex PCR, and TCRdb holds only the in-frame ones, with some missing. Clonal size and the V and J genes are those of that table, whereas D and trimming came from the DNA. The table includes about 380,000 clones, roughly 87% detected once. Participant age was roughly 18 to 89 years, and participants resided in 24 US areas. All recovered Cohort 3 donors got two negative PCRs, got clearance, or saw symptom resolution. This receptor was obtained from a woman aged 25 to 39 who had recovered from COVID-19. The sequencing input was PBMCs or T cells enriched from blood (not recorded which).

The DNA for the CDR3 is TGTGCCAGCAGCTTAATGGGGCAGGCCCTTGAAGCTTTCTTT. Protein: CASSLMGQALEAFF. This chain uses TRBV7-2 with TRBJ1-1; D might be TRBD1 (5 bases). The germline CDR1 and CDR2 sequences are SGHTA and FQGNSA. Trimming took 2 bases from V and 7 from J, leaving 14 bases between them. The CDR3 is made up of 14 amino acids.